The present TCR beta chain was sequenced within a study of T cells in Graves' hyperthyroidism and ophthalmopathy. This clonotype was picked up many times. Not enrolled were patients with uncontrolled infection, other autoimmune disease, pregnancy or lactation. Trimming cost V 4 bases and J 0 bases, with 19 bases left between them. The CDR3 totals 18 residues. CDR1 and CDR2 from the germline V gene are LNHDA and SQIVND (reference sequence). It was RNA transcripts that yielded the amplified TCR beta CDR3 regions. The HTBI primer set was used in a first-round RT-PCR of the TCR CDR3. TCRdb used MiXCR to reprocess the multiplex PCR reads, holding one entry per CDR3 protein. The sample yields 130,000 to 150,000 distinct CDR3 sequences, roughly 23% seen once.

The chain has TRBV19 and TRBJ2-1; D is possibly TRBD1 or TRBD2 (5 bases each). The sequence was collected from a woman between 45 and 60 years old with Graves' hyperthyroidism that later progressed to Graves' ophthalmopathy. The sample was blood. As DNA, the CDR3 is TGTGCCAGTAGTAGGTTTCGCCCGGGGCTTAGCTCCTACAATGAGCAGTTCTTC. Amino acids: CASSRFRPGLSSYNEQFF.